This is a list of T cell receptor beta chains from one sample in a study of identical twins. TCRdb re-called the 5' RACE reads through MiXCR, storing one row per CDR3 protein. Found here are about 730,000 distinct CDR3 sequences, around 21% of them singletons; the top ten hold roughly 4.3%. This sample also belongs to another study, concerning T cells expressing NK-cell markers.

The specimen was PBMCs. All receptors derive from a young woman in good health. Both conserved end residues are part of each CDR3. A D gene is named only where the DNA matches it firmly. Expanded clones get a size class; other rows say once, few or many, or leave the size out.

NA	TRBV7-2	TRBJ2-7	TRBD2	TGTGCCAGCAGCTCGGGAGACGGGGGGGGGATATACGAGCAGTACTTC	CASSSGDGGGIYEQYF
NA	TRBV9	TRBJ2-1	TRBD1	TGTGCCAGCAGCGTAAGGGGGCTTGAGCAGTTCTTC	CASSVRGLEQFF
few	TRBV6-2/TRBV6-3	TRBJ2-1	TRBD2	TGTGCCAGCAACCAAGCGGGAGGGTTTTACAATGAGCAGTTCTTC	CASNQAGGFYNEQFF
NA	TRBV12-3/TRBV12-4	TRBJ2-2	NA	TGTGCCAGCAGCAGAAGGGAGCTGTTTTTT	CASSRRELFF
many	TRBV29-1	TRBJ2-7	NA	TGCAGCGTTGTGGGCTTCACCGAGCAGTACTTC	CSVVGFTEQYF
few	TRBV7-9	TRBJ2-1	TRBD2	TGTGCCAGCAGCTTGCGGGAGGGTGGCAATGAGCAGTTCTTC	CASSLREGGNEQFF
few	TRBV20-1	TRBJ1-1	NA	TGCAGTGCTAAAATCCCGGGGGGCACTGAAGCTTTCTTT	CSAKIPGGTEAFF
NA	TRBV20-1	TRBJ2-7	NA	TGCAGTGCTAGAAGTAGCTATAGCTCCTACGAGCAGTACTTC	CSARSSYSSYEQYF
many	TRBV20-1	TRBJ2-1	NA	TGCAGTGCTAGAAAAGACAATGAGCAGTTCTTC	CSARKDNEQFF
NA	TRBV20-1	TRBJ2-3	NA	TGCAGTGCTAGACTCACCGGACGACGCCTAAGCACAGATACGCAGTATTTT	CSARLTGRRLSTDTQYF
NA	TRBV29-1	TRBJ2-1	NA	TGCAGCGGACGTAGCGGCTCCAATGAGCAGTTCTTC	CSGRSGSNEQFF
few	TRBV5-1	TRBJ1-1	NA	TGCGCCAGCAGCTACCACAGGGACGCGAACACTGAAGCTTTCTTT	CASSYHRDANTEAFF
NA	TRBV3-1	TRBJ2-3	NA	TGTGCCAGCAGCCGGGAGATCCGAGATACGCAGTATTTT	CASSREIRDTQYF
few	TRBV20-1	TRBJ2-5	NA	TGCAGTGCTAGATCGTCGGCCAAAACGGCGGGCCAGTACTTC	CSARSSAKTAGQYF
NA	TRBV7-9	TRBJ2-2	NA	TGTGCCAGCAGCCGGCGGGCCGGGGAGCTGTTTTTT	CASSRRAGELFF
NA	TRBV12-3/TRBV12-4	TRBJ2-1	NA	TGTGCCAGCAGTTTAAAGGTAGCGGATTACAATGAGCAGTTCTTC	CASSLKVADYNEQFF
NA	TRBV11-2	TRBJ2-3	TRBD2	TGTGCCAGCAGCTCCCGGAGACTAGCGGGAGTTCGCACAGATACGCAGTATTTT	CASSSRRLAGVRTDTQYF
few	TRBV27	TRBJ2-1	NA	TGTGCCTCTCTTGGGGGGGCCGTGCTGGGTGAGCAGTTCTTC	CASLGGAVLGEQFF
NA	TRBV9	TRBJ2-5	NA	TGTGCCAGCAGCGTAGGCCCGAACGGGGGAGAGACCCAGTACTTC	CASSVGPNGGETQYF
few	TRBV7-2	TRBJ2-1	TRBD2	TGTGCCGTCCAGCGGGAGGACGGGAATGAGCAGTTCTTC	CAVQREDGNEQFF
NA	TRBV6-1	TRBJ2-1	NA	TGTGCCAGCAGGTCCGGAGCGACTAGCTCCTACAATGAGCAGTTCTTC	CASRSGATSSYNEQFF
few	TRBV6-5	TRBJ1-5	NA	TGTGCCAGCAGTTACGTGAATCAGCCCCAGCATTTT	CASSYVNQPQHF
NA	TRBV15	TRBJ2-1	NA	TGTGCCACCAGCAACGGGGTTTACAATGAGCAGTTCTTC	CATSNGVYNEQFF
few	TRBV12-3/TRBV12-4	TRBJ1-2	NA	TGTGCCAGCAGTGGAGGCCTCCATGGCTACACCTTC	CASSGGLHGYTF
NA	TRBV20-1	TRBJ2-7	NA	TGCAGTGCTAGTGCACCCCACGAGCAGTACTTC	CSASAPHEQYF
few	TRBV6-1	TRBJ2-5	NA	TGTGCCAGCACCCCTGCGGGTGGCAGGGAGACCCAGTACTTC	CASTPAGGRETQYF
few	TRBV27	TRBJ2-1	NA	TGTGCCAGCAGTTTGGAGGGGGCGGTTGACTACAATGAGCAGTTCTTC	CASSLEGAVDYNEQFF
few	TRBV20-1	TRBJ1-6	NA	TGCAGTGCTAGAGATGACAGGCAGGGCAATTCACCCCTCCACTTT	CSARDDRQGNSPLHF
many	TRBV7-6	TRBJ1-2	NA	TGTGCCAGCAGCCCGGGTCCCGGGACTAACTATGGCTACACCTTC	CASSPGPGTNYGYTF
NA	TRBV5-1	TRBJ2-7	TRBD2	TGCGCCAGCAGCCCCGGGACTAGCGGGGGTTTCGAGCAGTACTTC	CASSPGTSGGFEQYF
NA	TRBV9	TRBJ1-2	NA	TGTGCCAGCAGCGCGACCAGGGCTGGCTACACCTTC	CASSATRAGYTF
few	TRBV20-1	TRBJ2-1	NA	TGCAGTGCTTTCCCAGTCCCCTCCTACAATGAGCAGTTCTTC	CSAFPVPSYNEQFF
NA	TRBV30	TRBJ2-3	TRBD2	TGTGCTCGGGGGCTAGCGGGAGGCCCGTACACAGATACGCAGTATTTT	CARGLAGGPYTDTQYF
NA	TRBV4-3	TRBJ2-7	NA	TGCGCCAGCAGCCAAGACACAGCGACCTACGAGCAGTACTTC	CASSQDTATYEQYF
NA	TRBV20-1	TRBJ2-7	NA	TGCAGTGCCCTGACCGGGACGGGAGCCTACGAGCAGTACTTC	CSALTGTGAYEQYF
NA	TRBV20-1	TRBJ2-1	TRBD2	TGCAGTGCTAGATCGGGACTAGCAAGCTATGAGCAGTTCTTC	CSARSGLASYEQFF
few	TRBV9	TRBJ2-7	NA	TGTGCCAGCGGGAAAGGATACGAGCAGTACTTC	CASGKGYEQYF
few	TRBV7-2	TRBJ2-7	NA	TGTGCCAGCAGCTTAGTGGTACTCTCCGGGGACGAGCAGTACTTC	CASSLVVLSGDEQYF
many	TRBV12-3/TRBV12-4	TRBJ1-1	NA	TGTGCCAGCAGTCCGCCGGGCGGGAACACTGAAGCTTTCTTT	CASSPPGGNTEAFF
NA	TRBV5-5	TRBJ1-6	NA	TGTGCCAGCAGCTTCACATCGAGCTCCTATAATTCACCCCTCCACTTT	CASSFTSSSYNSPLHF
NA	TRBV7-2	TRBJ2-5	NA	TGTGCCAGCAGCTTAACCGTCGTGGGGCAAAAGACCCAGTACTTC	CASSLTVVGQKTQYF
NA	TRBV10-3	TRBJ2-1	TRBD2	TGTGCCACCCACCCGGGACTAGCATACAATGAGCAGTTCTTC	CATHPGLAYNEQFF
NA	TRBV9	TRBJ2-2	NA	TGTGCCAGCAGCGTAGCTTGGGGGGTCGGGGAGCTGTTTTTT	CASSVAWGVGELFF
few	TRBV10-3	TRBJ2-3	TRBD2	TGTGCCATCAGTGAAAGGCTAGCGGGGGCCACTGATACGCAGTATTTT	CAISERLAGATDTQYF